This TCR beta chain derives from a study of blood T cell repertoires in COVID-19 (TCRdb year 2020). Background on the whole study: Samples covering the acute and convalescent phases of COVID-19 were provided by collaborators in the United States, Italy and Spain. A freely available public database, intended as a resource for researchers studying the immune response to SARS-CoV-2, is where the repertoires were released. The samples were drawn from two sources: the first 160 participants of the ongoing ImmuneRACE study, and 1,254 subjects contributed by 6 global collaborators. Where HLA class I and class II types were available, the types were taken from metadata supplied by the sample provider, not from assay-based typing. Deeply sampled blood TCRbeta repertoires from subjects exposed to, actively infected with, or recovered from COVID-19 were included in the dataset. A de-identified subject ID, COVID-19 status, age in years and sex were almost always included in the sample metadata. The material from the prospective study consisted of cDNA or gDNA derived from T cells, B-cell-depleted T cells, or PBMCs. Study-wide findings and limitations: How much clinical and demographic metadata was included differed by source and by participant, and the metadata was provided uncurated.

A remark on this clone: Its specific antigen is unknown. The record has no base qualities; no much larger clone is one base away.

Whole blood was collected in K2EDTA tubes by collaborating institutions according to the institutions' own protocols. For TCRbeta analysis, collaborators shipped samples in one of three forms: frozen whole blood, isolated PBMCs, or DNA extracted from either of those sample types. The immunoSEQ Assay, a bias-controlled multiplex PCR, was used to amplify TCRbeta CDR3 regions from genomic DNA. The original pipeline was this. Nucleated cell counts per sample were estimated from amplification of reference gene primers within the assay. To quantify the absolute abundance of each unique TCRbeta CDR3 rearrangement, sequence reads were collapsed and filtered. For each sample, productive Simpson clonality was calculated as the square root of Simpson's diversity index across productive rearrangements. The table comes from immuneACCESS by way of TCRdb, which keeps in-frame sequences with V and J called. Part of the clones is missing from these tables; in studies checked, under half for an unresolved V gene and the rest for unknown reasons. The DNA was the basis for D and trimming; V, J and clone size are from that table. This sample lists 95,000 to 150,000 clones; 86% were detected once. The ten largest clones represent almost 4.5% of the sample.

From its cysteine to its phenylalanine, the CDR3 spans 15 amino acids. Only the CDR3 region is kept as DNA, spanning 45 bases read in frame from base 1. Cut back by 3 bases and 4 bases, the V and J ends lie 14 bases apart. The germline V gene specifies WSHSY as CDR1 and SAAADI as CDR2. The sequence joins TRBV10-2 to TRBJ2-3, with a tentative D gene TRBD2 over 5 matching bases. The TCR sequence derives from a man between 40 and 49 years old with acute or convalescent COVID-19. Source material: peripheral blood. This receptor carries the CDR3 CASSDLGVGADTQYF. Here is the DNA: TGCGCCAGCAGTGATTTGGGAGTTGGGGCAGATACGCAGTATTTT.